The rows below give T cell receptor beta chains drawn from one sample of a study of T cell responses to AZD1222 COVID-19 vaccine. Data came from immunoSEQ multiplex PCR; TCRdb stores just in-frame clones and leaves some out. The table has approximately 100,000 clones, 70% to 90% seen once. The source material was peripheral blood, sampled 28 days after the second AZD1222 dose. Every receptor here comes from an adult who received the AZD1222 COVID-19 vaccine. The CDR3 runs from the conserved cysteine through the conserved F or W. The D gene is left open where the match is weak. Size values are once, few and many counts, or a class for expanded clones, and some rows have none.

TRBD2,TRBV27,TRBJ2-7,.,CASRDSGIPLEQYF,TGTGCCAGCAGAGATAGCGGGATCCCCTTGGAGCAGTACTTC
.,TRBV7-9,TRBJ1-1,.,CASSPDALTEAFF,TGTGCCAGCAGCCCCGACGCGCTCACTGAAGCTTTCTTT
.,TRBV20-1,TRBJ2-3,.,CSALYTDTQYF,TGCAGTGCTTTATACACAGATACGCAGTATTTT
.,TRBV19,TRBJ1-1,.,CASSIQGGGLTEAFF,TGTGCCAGTAGTATACAGGGAGGAGGTCTAACTGAAGCTTTCTTT
.,TRBV5-1,TRBJ2-3,.,CASSLARAGSTDTQYF,TGCGCCAGCAGCTTGGCAAGGGCGGGCAGCACAGATACGCAGTATTTT
.,TRBV18,TRBJ2-5,.,CASSPGVMRAETQYF,TGTGCCAGCTCACCAGGGGTCATGAGGGCAGAGACCCAGTACTTC
.,TRBV30,TRBJ2-7,.,CAWSVRPGSEQYF,TGTGCCTGGAGTGTACGCCCAGGGTCCGAGCAGTACTTC
TRBD1,TRBV7-2,TRBJ2-7,.,CASSLAQGVYEQYF,TGTGCCAGCAGCTTAGCACAGGGGGTCTACGAGCAGTACTTC
.,TRBV5-1,TRBJ2-5,.,CASSFLRGSETQYF,TGCGCCAGCAGCTTTTTACGGGGGTCAGAGACCCAGTACTTC
.,TRBV24-1,TRBJ1-5,.,CATNAANSNQPQHF,TGTGCCACCAATGCGGCTAATAGCAATCAGCCCCAGCATTTT
.,TRBV3-1/TRBV3-2,TRBJ1-1,.,CASSQGSPFRSREAFF,TGTGCCAGCAGCCAAGGGAGCCCCTTCCGCAGCCGTGAAGCTTTCTTT
TRBD2,TRBV7-2,TRBJ2-3,.,CASMRERLGTDTQYF,TGTGCCAGCATGCGGGAGAGGCTGGGCACAGATACGCAGTATTTT
.,TRBV19,TRBJ1-2,.,CASSISWGASVYGYTF,TGTGCCAGTAGTATATCGTGGGGGGCGAGTGTCTATGGCTACACCTTC
.,TRBV18,TRBJ2-3,.,CASPAGASTDTQYF,TGTGCCAGCCCCGCCGGGGCTAGCACAGATACGCAGTATTTT
.,TRBV7-9,TRBJ2-2,.,CASSLVSYGELFF,TGTGCCAGCAGTCTGGTCTCTTATGGGGAGCTGTTTTTT
TRBD2,TRBV18,TRBJ2-2,.,CASSPGTSGTANTGELFF,TGTGCCAGCTCACCAGGGACTAGCGGGACTGCGAACACCGGGGAGCTGTTTTTT
.,TRBV10-3,TRBJ1-6,.,CAISSREPYNSPLHF,TGTGCCATCAGTTCGCGGGAACCCTATAATTCACCCCTCCACTTT
.,TRBV18,TRBJ1-1,.,CASSPLPDGNTEAFF,TGTGCCAGCTCACCACTTCCGGACGGGAACACTGAAGCTTTCTTT
.,TRBV5-1,TRBJ2-1,.,CASSLARGDEQFF,TGCGCCAGCAGCTTGGCCCGGGGAGATGAGCAGTTCTTC
.,TRBV5-6,TRBJ1-2,.,CASSLSAQGYGYTF,TGTGCCAGCAGCTTGAGTGCACAAGGCTATGGCTACACCTTC
.,TRBV4-1,TRBJ1-2,.,CASSQDPQPLRGYTF,TGCGCCAGCAGCCAAGATCCCCAACCACTCCGTGGCTACACCTTC
.,TRBV11-1,TRBJ1-2,.,CASSLSPSDGYTF,TGTGCCAGCAGCTTAAGCCCGTCGGATGGCTACACCTTC
.,TRBV20-1,TRBJ1-4,.,CSASEDEKLFF,TGCAGTGCTTCGGAAGATGAAAAACTGTTTTTT
.,TRBV21-1,TRBJ1-6,once,CASSKFRGPHNSPLHF,TGTGCCAGCAGCAAGTTCAGGGGGCCTCATAATTCACCCCTCCACTTT
.,TRBV3-1/TRBV3-2,TRBJ1-1,.,CASSQVEGITEAFF,TGTGCCAGCAGCCAAGTGGAGGGGATCACTGAAGCTTTCTTT
TRBD1,TRBV14,TRBJ1-4,.,CASSQDPQGQDATNEKLFF,TGTGCCAGCAGCCAAGATCCCCAAGGACAGGATGCAACTAATGAAAAACTGTTTTTT
TRBD1,TRBV5-6,TRBJ2-1,once,CASSLEGQFHVEQFF,TGTGCCAGCAGCTTGGAGGGACAGTTTCATGTTGAGCAGTTCTTC
TRBD2,TRBV30,TRBJ2-3,once,CAWSGTSGRALTQYF,TGTGCCTGGAGTGGGACTAGCGGGAGGGCCCTTACGCAGTATTTT
.,TRBV20-1,TRBJ2-3,few,CSALDPFTQYF,TGCAGTGCCTTGGACCCTTTTACGCAGTATTTT
TRBD1,TRBV28,TRBJ1-1,few,CASSTPGTGRNTEAFF,TGTGCCAGCAGTACTCCCGGGACAGGGCGCAACACTGAAGCTTTCTTT
.,TRBV6-2/TRBV6-3,TRBJ1-1,.,CASSPTGNPEAFF,TGTGCCAGCAGCCCCACTGGGAACCCTGAAGCTTTCTTT
TRBD2,TRBV9,TRBJ2-7,.,CASSVTSGFYEQYF,TGTGCCAGCAGCGTAACTAGCGGGTTCTACGAGCAGTACTTC
.,TRBV7-9,TRBJ1-3,.,CASSLLGPEGNTIYF,TGTGCCAGCAGCTTATTGGGGCCCGAGGGAAACACCATATATTTT
.,TRBV19,TRBJ2-2,.,CASSSGQTYTGELFF,TGTGCCAGTAGTAGCGGACAGACATACACCGGGGAGCTGTTTTTT
TRBD2,TRBV5-8,TRBJ2-5,.,CASSLWGAGGPGETQYF,TGTGCCAGCAGCTTGTGGGGAGCGGGAGGGCCAGGAGAGACCCAGTACTTC
TRBD1,TRBV19,TRBJ2-7,.,CASSRDRNYEQYF,TGTGCCAGTAGTAGGGACAGGAACTACGAGCAGTACTTC
TRBD2,TRBV7-7,TRBJ2-5,.,CASSLRQLAEETQYF,TGTGCCAGCAGCTTGCGTCAGCTAGCGGAAGAGACCCAGTACTTC
.,TRBV9,TRBJ1-4,.,CASSEGGANEKLFF,TGTGCCAGCAGCGAAGGGGGGGCTAATGAAAAACTGTTTTTT
TRBD1,TRBV10-3,TRBJ1-5,.,CAISDNRGSNQPQHF,TGTGCCATCAGTGACAACAGGGGGTCCAATCAGCCCCAGCATTTT
.,TRBV29-1,TRBJ1-3,.,CSVREPFTGNTIYF,TGCAGCGTCCGCGAGCCGTTCACTGGAAACACCATATATTTT
.,TRBV6-2/TRBV6-3,TRBJ2-7,.,CASSSGPGHYEQYF,TGTGCCAGCAGTTCCGGACCGGGCCACTACGAGCAGTACTTC
TRBD1,TRBV9,TRBJ1-6,few,CASSFGTGVNSPLHF,TGTGCCAGCAGCTTCGGGACAGGGGTTAATTCACCCCTCCACTTT
.,TRBV2,TRBJ2-5,.,CASSPQGYQETQYF,TGTGCCAGCAGTCCCCAGGGCTACCAAGAGACCCAGTACTTC
.,TRBV4-3,TRBJ1-4,.,CASSHLKLGSTNEKLFF,TGCGCCAGCAGCCACCTAAAACTCGGGTCAACTAATGAAAAACTGTTTTTT
.,TRBV11-3,TRBJ2-2,.,CASSPPWPKTGELFF,TGTGCCAGCAGCCCCCCTTGGCCGAAGACCGGGGAGCTGTTTTTT
TRBD2,TRBV7-9,TRBJ2-7,.,CASSTGTSGGYEQYF,TGTGCCAGCAGCACGGGGACTAGCGGTGGCTACGAGCAGTACTTC
TRBD2,TRBV4-3,TRBJ2-7,.,CASSQNLVAGGAYEQYF,TGCGCCAGCAGCCAGAATTTAGTGGCGGGGGGAGCCTACGAGCAGTACTTC
TRBD1,TRBV27,TRBJ1-1,.,CASSLRDRGHEAFF,TGTGCCAGCAGTTTACGGGACAGGGGGCATGAAGCTTTCTTT
.,TRBV19,TRBJ1-5,.,CASSISGEDVQHF,TGTGCCAGTAGTATCTCAGGGGAGGACGTCCAGCATTTT
.,TRBV5-1,TRBJ2-7,.,CASTLEGGVAYEQYF,TGCGCCAGCACCCTGGAGGGCGGGGTTGCCTACGAGCAGTACTTC
.,TRBV19,TRBJ1-5,.,CASREFVTGINQPQHF,TGTGCCAGTAGGGAGTTTGTGACAGGTATCAATCAGCCCCAGCATTTT
TRBD2,TRBV7-9,TRBJ2-3,few,CASSQGLAQDTQYF,TGTGCCAGCAGCCAGGGACTAGCGCAAGATACGCAGTATTTT
.,TRBV12-5,TRBJ1-4,.,CASGPSGEKLFF,TGTGCTAGTGGCCCCAGTGGAGAAAAACTGTTTTTT
.,TRBV7-3,TRBJ1-1,.,CASSLLAKSEAFF,TGTGCCAGCAGCTTATTGGCAAAAAGTGAAGCTTTCTTT
TRBD1,TRBV4-3,TRBJ1-1,once,CASSLSTGGTEAFF,TGCGCCAGCAGCCTTTCGACAGGGGGCACTGAAGCTTTCTTT
.,TRBV30,TRBJ2-7,.,CAWYHPGLPGDEQYF,TGTGCCTGGTACCACCCGGGACTGCCTGGGGACGAGCAGTACTTC
.,TRBV4-2,TRBJ2-7,.,CASSQVSYEQYF,TGTGCCAGCAGCCAAGTCAGTTACGAGCAGTACTTC
TRBD1,TRBV7-2,TRBJ2-5,.,CASSLGQGSETQYF,TGTGCCAGCAGCTTAGGACAGGGCTCAGAGACCCAGTACTTC